This T cell receptor (beta chain) is from a study of T cells in Graves' hyperthyroidism and ophthalmopathy. RNA transcripts provided the source from which TCR beta CDR3 regions were amplified. The HTBI primer set was used in a first-round RT-PCR of the TCR CDR3. TCRdb processed the multiplex PCR reads anew with MiXCR; each CDR3 protein has one entry. The repertoire consists of some 400,000 distinct CDR3 sequences, with about 18% occurring once and the leading ten covering 3% to 4%. The V gene lost 5 bases and the J gene lost 5 bases, with 10 bases spanning the gap. CDR1 MNHEY and CDR2 SMNVEV come from the germline V gene (reference sequence). This CDR3 region has 13 residues. This clonotype was detected ten times or more.

The sequence derives from a woman aged 18-35 years with Graves' hyperthyroidism. The chain is built from TRBV27 and TRBJ1-5; D is unclear. The material sequenced was blood. The CDR3 region has the DNA TGTGCCAGCAGTCCGCCCTGGGATCAGCCCCAGCATTTT. Translation gives CASSPPWDQPQHF.